These 7 T cell receptor beta chains share one sample of origin, sequenced in a study of beta chain features in type 1 diabetes. General study points: A moderate, significant TCRB CDR3 shortening appeared in type 1 diabetes across four CD4+ subsets.

No antigen has been identified for these receptors. Expressed TCRB transcripts were sequenced, since all the RNA that had been isolated was reverse transcribed. Clones were read by immunoSEQ multiplex PCR, and TCRdb kept only the in-frame ones, dropping some. The sample consists of approximately 46,000 clones, roughly 48% of them appearing once. Sequenced sample: stem cell memory CD4+ T cells from blood. The receptors here all came from a man in his thirties or forties with type 1 diabetes.

The chain uses TRBV5-1 and TRBJ2-7, with a possible D match to TRBD2 (6 bases). Trimming shortened V by 2 bases and J by 2 bases, and 14 bases separated the two germline ends. Per germline, CDR1 SGHRS and CDR2 YFSETQ. This CDR3 comprises 15 residues. In DNA, the CDR3 is TGCGCCAGCAGCTTAACCGGGACTGGGGCCTACGAGCAGTACTTC. Translating gives CASSLTGTGAYEQYF. Using reference TRBV5-1 and TRBJ2-7 for the parts outside the CDR3, the full variable domain is KAGVTQTPRYLIKTRGQQVTLSCSPISGHRSVSWYQQTPGQGLQFLFEYFSETQRNKGNFPGRFSGRQFSNSRSEMNVSTLELGDSALYLCASSLTGTGAYEQYFGPGTRLTVT.

The V and J genes are TRBV5-1 and TRBJ1-4; D not certain. The germline CDR1 and CDR2 sequences are SGHRS and YFSETQ. Trimming shortened V by 0 bases and J by 13 bases, and 22 bases separated the two germline ends. This CDR3 contains 16 residues. The CDR3 bases are TGCGCCAGCAGCTTGGAGAGGGCGGATAGCCGAAAAAGACTGTTTTTT. Its protein is CASSLERADSRKRLFF. Variable domain in full (rest from reference TRBV5-1 and TRBJ1-4): KAGVTQTPRYLIKTRGQQVTLSCSPISGHRSVSWYQQTPGQGLQFLFEYFSETQRNKGNFPGRFSGRQFSNSRSEMNVSTLELGDSALYLCASSLERADSRKRLFFGSGTQLSVL.

Here the CDR3 reads CASSLMLGGQFEAFF. CDR3 DNA sequence: TGCGCCAGCAGCTTGATGTTGGGGGGACAGTTTGAAGCTTTCTTT. J is TRBJ1-1 and V is TRBV5-1; 7 bases map to TRBD1. Germline trimming cut 1 base from V and 7 bases from J; bases unmatched to any gene: 10. Germline lookup yields CDR1 SGHRS and CDR2 YFSETQ. The CDR3 spans 15 residues.

The J gene is TRBJ2-7, the V gene TRBV20-1, with TRBD2 as a possible D gene (5 bases). The CDR3 covers 11 residues. Looked up from germline, CDR1 is DFQATT and CDR2 is SNEGSKA (reference sequence). Between the trimmed V and J ends, which lost 6 bases and 7 bases, there was a span of 13 bases. CDR3 in amino acids: CSARLREEQYF. The DNA of the CDR3 is TGCAGTGCACGACTCCGGGAAGAGCAGTACTTC.

The chain is built from TRBV11-2 and TRBJ2-7; the D gene is possibly TRBD1 (6 bases). The CDR3 has 13 residues. The ends were cut back, 4 bases at V and 8 bases at J, with 15 bases in the middle. Germline CDR1 and CDR2: SGHAT and FQNNGV. As DNA, the CDR3 is TGTGCCAGCAGCTCCTGGGGGCAGTTACAGCAGTACTTC. This gives the protein CASSSWGQLQQYF.

This rearrangement joins TRBV5-4 to TRBJ2-7; D possibly corresponds to TRBD1 (5 bases). This CDR3 has 13 residues. Between the trimmed V and J ends, which lost 0 bases and 6 bases, there was a span of 10 bases. From germline, CDR1 is SGHNT and CDR2 YYREEE (reference sequence). The chain's CDR3 is CASSLAAGSEQYF. Written as DNA, the CDR3 is TGTGCCAGCAGCTTGGCGGCAGGGTCCGAGCAGTACTTC.

The table lists this clone with a few counts. This chain joins TRBV7-9 and TRBJ2-1; possible D gene TRBD2, 5 bases. The germline gives CDR1 SEHNR, CDR2 FQNEAQ (reference sequence). The CDR3 consists of 15 residues. V was cut by 5 bases and J by 0 bases, with 11 bases left in between. In DNA form, the CDR3 reads TGTGCCAGCAGCCTAATCGGGATCTCCTACAATGAGCAGTTCTTC. Protein sequence: CASSLIGISYNEQFF. Complete variable domain (other parts from reference TRBV7-9 and TRBJ2-1): DTGVSQNPRHKITKRGQNVTFRCDPISEHNRLYWYRQTLGQGPEFLTYFQNEAQLEKSRLLSDRFSAERPKGSFSTLEIQRTEQGDSAMYLCASSLIGISYNEQFFGPGTRLTVL.